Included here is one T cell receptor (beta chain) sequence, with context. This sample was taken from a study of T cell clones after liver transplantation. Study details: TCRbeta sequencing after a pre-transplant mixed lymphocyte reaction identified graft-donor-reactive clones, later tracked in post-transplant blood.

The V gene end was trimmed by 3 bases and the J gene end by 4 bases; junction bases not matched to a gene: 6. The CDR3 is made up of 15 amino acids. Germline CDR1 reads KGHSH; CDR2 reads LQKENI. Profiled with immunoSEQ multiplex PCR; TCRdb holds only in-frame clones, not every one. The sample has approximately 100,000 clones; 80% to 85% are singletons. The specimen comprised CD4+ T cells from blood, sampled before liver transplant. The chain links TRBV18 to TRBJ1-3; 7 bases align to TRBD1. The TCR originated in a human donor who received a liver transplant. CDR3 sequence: CASSPAWGQGNTIYF. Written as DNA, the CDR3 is TGTGCCAGCTCACCGGCGTGGGGACAGGGAAACACCATATATTTT.